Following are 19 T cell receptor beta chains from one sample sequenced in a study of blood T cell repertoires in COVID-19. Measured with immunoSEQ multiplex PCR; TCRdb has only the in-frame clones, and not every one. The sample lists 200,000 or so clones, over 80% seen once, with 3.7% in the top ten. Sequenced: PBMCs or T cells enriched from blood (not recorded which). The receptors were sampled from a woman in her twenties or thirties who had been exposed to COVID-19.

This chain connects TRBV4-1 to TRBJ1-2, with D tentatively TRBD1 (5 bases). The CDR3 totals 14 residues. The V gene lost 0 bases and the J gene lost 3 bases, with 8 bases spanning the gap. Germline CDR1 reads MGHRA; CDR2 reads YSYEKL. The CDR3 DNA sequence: TGCGCCAGCAGCCAAGAGGGACTCGACTATGGCTACACCTTC. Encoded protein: CASSQEGLDYGYTF.

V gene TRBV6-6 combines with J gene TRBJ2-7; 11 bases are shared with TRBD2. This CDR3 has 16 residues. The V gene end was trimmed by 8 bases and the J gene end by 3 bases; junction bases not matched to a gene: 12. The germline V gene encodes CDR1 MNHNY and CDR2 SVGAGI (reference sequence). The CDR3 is CASRHHTSGSIYEQYF. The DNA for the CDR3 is TGTGCCAGCCGACACCATACTAGCGGGAGTATCTACGAGCAGTACTTC.

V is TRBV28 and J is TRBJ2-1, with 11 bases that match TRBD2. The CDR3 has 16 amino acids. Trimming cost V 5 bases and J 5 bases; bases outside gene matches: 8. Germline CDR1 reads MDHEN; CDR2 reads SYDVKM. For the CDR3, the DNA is TGTGCCAGCAGTCCTATGACTAGCGGGACCCACAATGAGCAGTTCTTC. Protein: CASSPMTSGTHNEQFF.

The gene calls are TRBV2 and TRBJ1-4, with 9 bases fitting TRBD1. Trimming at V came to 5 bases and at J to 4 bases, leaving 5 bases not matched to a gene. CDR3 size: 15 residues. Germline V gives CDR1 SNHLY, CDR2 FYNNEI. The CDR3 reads CASSRTGAFNEKLFF. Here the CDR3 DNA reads TGTGCCAGCAGTAGGACAGGGGCGTTTAATGAAAAACTGTTTTTT.

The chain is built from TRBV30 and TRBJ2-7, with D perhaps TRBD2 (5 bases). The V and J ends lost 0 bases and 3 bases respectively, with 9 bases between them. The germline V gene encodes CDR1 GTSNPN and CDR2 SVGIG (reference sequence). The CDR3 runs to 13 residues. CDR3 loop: CAWSVAAGYEQYF. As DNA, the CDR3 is TGTGCCTGGAGTGTAGCGGCAGGCTACGAGCAGTACTTC.

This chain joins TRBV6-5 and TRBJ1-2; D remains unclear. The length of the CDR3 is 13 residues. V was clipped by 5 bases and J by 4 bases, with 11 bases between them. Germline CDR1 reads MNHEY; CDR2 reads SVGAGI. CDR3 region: CASSHTGSYGYTF. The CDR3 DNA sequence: TGTGCCAGCAGTCACACGGGGAGCTATGGCTACACCTTC.

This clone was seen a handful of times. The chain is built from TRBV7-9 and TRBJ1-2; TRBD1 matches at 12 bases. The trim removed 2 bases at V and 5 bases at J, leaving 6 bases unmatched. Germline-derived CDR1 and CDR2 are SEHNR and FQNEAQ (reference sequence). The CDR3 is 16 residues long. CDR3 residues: CASSLLTGQGAYGYTF. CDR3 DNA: TGTGCCAGCAGCTTATTGACGGGACAGGGGGCGTATGGCTACACCTTC.

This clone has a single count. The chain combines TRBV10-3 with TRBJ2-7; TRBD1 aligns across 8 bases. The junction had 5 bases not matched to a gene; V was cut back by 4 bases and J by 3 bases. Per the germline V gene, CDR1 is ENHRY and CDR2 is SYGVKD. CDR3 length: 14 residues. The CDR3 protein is CAISVDRASYEQYF. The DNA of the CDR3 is TGTGCCATCAGTGTGGACAGGGCGAGCTACGAGCAGTACTTC.

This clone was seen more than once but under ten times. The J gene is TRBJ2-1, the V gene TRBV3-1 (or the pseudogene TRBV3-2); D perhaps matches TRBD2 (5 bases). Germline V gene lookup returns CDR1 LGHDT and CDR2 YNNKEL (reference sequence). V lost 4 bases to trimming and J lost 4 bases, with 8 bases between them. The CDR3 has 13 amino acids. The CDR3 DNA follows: TGTGCCAGCAGCCTTACTAGGTACAATGAGCAGTTCTTC. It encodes CASSLTRYNEQFF.

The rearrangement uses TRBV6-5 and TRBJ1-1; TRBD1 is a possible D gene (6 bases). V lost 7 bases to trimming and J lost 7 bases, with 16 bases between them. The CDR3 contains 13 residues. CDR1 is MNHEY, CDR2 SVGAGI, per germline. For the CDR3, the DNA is TGTGCCAGCACCTTCACCGGGACAATTGAAGCTTTCTTT. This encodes CASTFTGTIEAFF.

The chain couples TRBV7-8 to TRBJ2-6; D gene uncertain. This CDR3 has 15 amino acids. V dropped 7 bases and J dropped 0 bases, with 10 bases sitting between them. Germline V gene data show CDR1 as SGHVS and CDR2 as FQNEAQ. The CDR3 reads CASIPRNSGANVLTF. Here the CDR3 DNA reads TGTGCCAGCATCCCCCGTAACTCTGGGGCCAACGTCCTGACTTTC.

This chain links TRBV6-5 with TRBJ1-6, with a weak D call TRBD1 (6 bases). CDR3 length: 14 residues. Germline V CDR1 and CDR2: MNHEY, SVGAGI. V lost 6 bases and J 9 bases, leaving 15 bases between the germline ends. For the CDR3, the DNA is TGTGCCAGCAGAGGGGGGGCATTTAGTTCACCCCTCCACTTT. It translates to CASRGGAFSSPLHF.

In DNA, the CDR3 is TGTGCCAGCAGACGGACAGAAAGCTATGGCTACACCTTC. Translation gives CASRRTESYGYTF. This chain connects TRBV6-5 to TRBJ1-2, with D possibly being TRBD1 (6 bases). Germline V CDR1 and CDR2: MNHEY, SVGAGI. Trimming pared 6 bases from V and 4 bases from J, leaving 12 bases between. The CDR3 extends over 13 amino acids.

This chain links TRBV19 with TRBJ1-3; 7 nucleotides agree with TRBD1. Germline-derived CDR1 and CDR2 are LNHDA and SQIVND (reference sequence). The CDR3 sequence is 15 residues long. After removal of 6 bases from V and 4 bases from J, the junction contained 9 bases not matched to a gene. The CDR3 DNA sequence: TGTGCCAGTAGACCACAGGGGATCTCGGGAAACACCATATATTTT. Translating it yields CASRPQGISGNTIYF.

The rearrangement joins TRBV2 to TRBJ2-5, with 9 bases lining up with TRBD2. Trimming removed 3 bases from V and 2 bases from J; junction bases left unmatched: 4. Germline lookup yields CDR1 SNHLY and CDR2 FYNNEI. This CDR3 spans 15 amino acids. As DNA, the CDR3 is TGTGCCAGCAGTGACATAAGCGGGAGGCAAGAGACCCAGTACTTC. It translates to CASSDISGRQETQYF. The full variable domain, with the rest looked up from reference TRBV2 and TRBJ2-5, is EPEVTQTPSHQVTQMGQEVILRCVPISNHLYFYWYRQILGQKVEFLVSFYNNEISEKSEIFDDQFSVERPDGSNFTLKIRSTKLEDSAMYFCASSDISGRQETQYFGPGTRLLVL.

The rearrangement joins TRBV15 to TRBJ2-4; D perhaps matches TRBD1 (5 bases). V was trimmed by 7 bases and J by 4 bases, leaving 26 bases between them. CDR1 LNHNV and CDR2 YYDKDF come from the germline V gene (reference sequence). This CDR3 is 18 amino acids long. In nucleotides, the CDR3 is TGTGCCACCACCCGGTGGGTATCGCAGTCAGGGTCTAAAAACATTCAGTACTTC. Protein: CATTRWVSQSGSKNIQYF.

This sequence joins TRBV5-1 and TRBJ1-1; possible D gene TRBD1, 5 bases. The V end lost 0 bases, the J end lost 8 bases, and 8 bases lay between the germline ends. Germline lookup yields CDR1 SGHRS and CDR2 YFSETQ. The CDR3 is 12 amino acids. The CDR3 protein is CASSLGAGEAFF. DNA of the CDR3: TGCGCCAGCAGCTTGGGGGCAGGGGAAGCTTTCTTT.

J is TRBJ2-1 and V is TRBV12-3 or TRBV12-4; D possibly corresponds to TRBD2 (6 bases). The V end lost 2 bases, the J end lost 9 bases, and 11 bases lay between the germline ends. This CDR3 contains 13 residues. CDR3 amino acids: CASSLRGLGEQFF. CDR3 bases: TGTGCCAGCAGTTTACGGGGACTGGGTGAGCAGTTCTTC.

CDR3 sequence (DNA): TGTGCCAGCAGTGAGAGCCGATCCTACGAGCAGTACTTC. It is translated as CASSESRSYEQYF. V is TRBV6-1 and J is TRBJ2-7, with no clear D. The CDR3 extends over 13 amino acids. V dropped 3 bases and J dropped 1 base, with 7 bases sitting between them. Germline assignment: CDR1 MNHNS and CDR2 SASEGT.